These 5 T cell receptor beta chains were sequenced from one sample in a study of blood T cell repertoires in COVID-19. Only in-frame clones appear in the TCRdb table, and some are missing; sequencing was by immunoSEQ multiplex PCR. This repertoire shows some 200,000 clones, around 89% found once; its top ten account for around 5.8%. Source material: peripheral blood. These receptor sequences come from a man aged 35 to 55 with active or convalescent COVID-19.

This chain joins TRBV12-3 or TRBV12-4 and TRBJ2-5; tentative D call: TRBD2 (5 bases). The CDR3 loop spans 13 amino acids. V was clipped by 5 bases and J by 5 bases, with 12 bases between them. The CDR3: CASSLKGAETQYF. For the CDR3, the DNA is TGTGCCAGCAGTCTAAAGGGAGCGGAGACCCAGTACTTC.

The V gene is TRBV6-6, the J gene TRBJ1-6; 10 nucleotides align to TRBD1. CDR1 is MNHNY and CDR2 is SVGAGI in the germline V gene (reference sequence). The ends lost 5 bases at V and 4 bases at J; junction bases unmatched: 8. This CDR3 has 17 residues. The CDR3 region has the DNA TGTGCCAGCAGTCCAGGGACAGGGGTATTTTATAATTCACCCCTCCACTTT. Its protein product is CASSPGTGVFYNSPLHF.

The chain is built from TRBV6-5 and TRBJ1-1, with TRBD1 matching 7 bases. Germline-derived CDR1 and CDR2 are MNHEY and SVGAGI. The CDR3 loop spans 14 amino acids. Losses at the gene ends were 7 bases for V and 0 bases for J; bases not matched to a gene: 5. CDR3 nucleotides: TGTGCCAGCACCCCCCAGGGGGTGAACACTGAAGCTTTCTTT. This gives the protein CASTPQGVNTEAFF.

The genes are TRBV12-3 or TRBV12-4 and TRBJ1-1, with D possibly being TRBD1 (5 bases). V was cut by 5 bases and J by 10 bases, with 14 bases left in between. The CDR3 runs 12 residues. In DNA, the CDR3 is TGTGCCAGCAGTGAGAGGAGGGACGGAGCTTTCTTT. It yields the protein CASSERRDGAFF.

The CDR3 loop is CASSEGQAYYGYTF. For the CDR3, the DNA is TGTGCCAGCAGTGAAGGACAGGCCTACTATGGCTACACCTTC. This rearrangement joins TRBV6-1 to TRBJ1-2; D might be TRBD1 (6 bases). Germline V CDR1 and CDR2: MNHNS, SASEGT. V lost 1 base and J lost 3, with 9 bases in between. This CDR3 contains 14 residues.